The text below deals with one T cell receptor (beta chain). Its specificity is not known. The length of the CDR3 is 16 residues. The V gene end was trimmed by 6 bases and the J gene end by 2 bases; junction bases not matched to a gene: 6. Germline CDR1 reads MNHEY; CDR2 reads SVGEGT. TCR cDNA was made by 5'RACE template switching, adding a universal primer site and UMIs. TCRdb re-called the 5' RACE reads through MiXCR, storing one row per CDR3 protein. The sample lists 170,000 or so distinct CDR3 sequences; around 9.7% were seen once. This entry belongs to a study of T cells after yellow fever vaccination. Study results and caveats: The booster saw the reappearance of most primary-vaccination clones (about 95% CD4, about 90% CD8).

This chain links TRBV6-2 or TRBV6-3 with TRBJ2-2; 10 bases are shared with TRBD2. The sequencing here drew on CD8+ T cells sorted from PBMCs, taken 45 days after the yellow fever booster vaccination. The receptor comes from a young man who received the YFV17D yellow fever vaccine. The CDR3 protein is CASRIAGGLNTGELFF. The CDR3 DNA follows: TGTGCCAGCAGAATAGCGGGGGGCCTTAACACCGGGGAGCTGTTTTTT.